These T cell receptor beta chains were read from a single sample in a study of regulatory T cells in long-lasting Graves disease. MiXCR was run by TCRdb on the multiplex PCR reads, yielding one entry per CDR3 protein. The sample carries some 430,000 distinct CDR3 sequences, 20% to 25% recorded once. The sample was peripheral blood mononuclear cells (PBMCs), taken when the disease was refractory, from a patient treated with antithyroid drugs. These receptors were taken from a female donor with Graves disease. Each CDR3 is given with its conserved first and last residue. Each record gives: J gene, D gene, V gene, CDR3 protein. D genes are given only for firm matches.

TRBJ1-2 | TRBD1 | TRBV5-1 | CASSTGQAVYGYTF
TRBJ2-2 | . | TRBV7-9 | CAETRVTGELFF
TRBJ1-1 | TRBD1 | TRBV11-2 | CASSYMTGGPNTEAFF
TRBJ1-4 | . | TRBV6-2/TRBV6-3 | CASSYSEKLFF
TRBJ1-5 | . | TRBV3-1 | CASSQGGEQPQHF
TRBJ1-6 | TRBD1 | TRBV2 | CASGRDSFNSPLHF
TRBJ1-3 | . | TRBV15 | CATSRSTPGNTIYF
TRBJ1-5 | . | TRBV7-9 | CASRGEGNQPQHF
TRBJ1-5 | . | TRBV20-1 | CSARGGRQGNPGQPQHF
TRBJ2-1 | . | TRBV28 | CASSLWSAEQFF
TRBJ2-5 | . | TRBV7-6 | CASSLEMGNWETQYF
TRBJ2-2 | . | TRBV20-1 | CSARDRGDYTGELFF
TRBJ2-7 | . | TRBV7-2 | CASSTDGMSSYEQYF
TRBJ1-1 | TRBD1 | TRBV29-1 | CSAMTGLNTEAFF
TRBJ2-5 | TRBD2 | TRBV11-2 | CASSLTSGKETQYF
TRBJ2-7 | TRBD1 | TRBV12-3/TRBV12-4 | CASSLMTGGYEQYF
TRBJ1-2 | TRBD1 | TRBV5-1 | CASSPSPGQHRDRGYTF
TRBJ1-3 | TRBD1 | TRBV28 | CASSLPGTGYGDVGGNTIYF
TRBJ1-6 | . | TRBV6-1 | CASSALREGLNSPLHF
TRBJ1-1 | TRBD1 | TRBV29-1 | CSVAIGTGNTEAFF
TRBJ1-4 | TRBD1 | TRBV18 | CASSIRQGVNEKLFF
TRBJ1-6 | . | TRBV2 | CASGGENNSPLHF
TRBJ2-5 | . | TRBV7-3 | CASSLEKHETQYF
TRBJ2-7 | . | TRBV28 | CASTRDSSYEQYF
TRBJ1-5 | . | TRBV12-3/TRBV12-4 | CASSLGTTSNQPQHF
TRBJ2-4 | TRBD2 | TRBV10-3 | CASGGTGENIQYF
TRBJ1-1 | . | TRBV7-2 | CASSLAGDTEAFF
TRBJ2-2 | TRBD2 | TRBV10-3 | CAISESPTSGPTGEPFF
TRBJ2-1 | . | TRBV28 | CASSLSRGLSYNEQFF
TRBJ2-1 | . | TRBV12-3/TRBV12-4 | CASSLGGGSYNEQFF
TRBJ2-2 | TRBD1 | TRBV28 | CASSSAGTANTGELFF
TRBJ1-1 | . | TRBV2 | CASSDLEAFF
TRBJ1-3 | . | TRBV6-9 | CASSYTHPRTSGNTIYF
TRBJ1-5 | TRBD1 | TRBV28 | CASSATGGTPQHF
TRBJ2-5 | TRBD2 | TRBV6-5 | CASSYVGREETQYF
TRBJ1-1 | . | TRBV7-9 | CASSLQGSPRAFF
TRBJ2-2 | . | TRBV6-1 | CASSEVDWSGELFF
TRBJ2-3 | . | TRBV2 | CASKAVGPDTQYF
TRBJ1-1 | . | TRBV7-3 | CASSLTAGTSSEAFF
TRBJ2-6 | TRBD1 | TRBV28 | CAIPSGQFSGANVLTF